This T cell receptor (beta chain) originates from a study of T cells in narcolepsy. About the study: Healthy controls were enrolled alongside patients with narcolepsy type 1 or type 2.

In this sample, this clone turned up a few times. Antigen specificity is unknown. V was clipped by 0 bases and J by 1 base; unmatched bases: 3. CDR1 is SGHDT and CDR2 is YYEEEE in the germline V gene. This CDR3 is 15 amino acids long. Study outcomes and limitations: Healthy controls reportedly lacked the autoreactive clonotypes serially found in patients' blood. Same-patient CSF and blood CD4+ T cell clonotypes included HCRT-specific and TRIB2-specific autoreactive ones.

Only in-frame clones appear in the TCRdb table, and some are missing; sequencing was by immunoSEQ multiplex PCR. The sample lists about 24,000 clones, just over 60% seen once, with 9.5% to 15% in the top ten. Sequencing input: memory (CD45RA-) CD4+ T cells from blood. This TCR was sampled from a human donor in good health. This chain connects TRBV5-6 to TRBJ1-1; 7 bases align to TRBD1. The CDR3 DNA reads TGTGCCAGCAGCTTGGGGGACAGAGCGAACACTGAAGCTTTCTTT. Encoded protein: CASSLGDRANTEAFF.